A selection of T cell receptor beta chains follows, all from one sample in a study of siplizumab effects on memory and regulatory T cells. The protocol was immunoSEQ multiplex PCR, while the TCRdb copy is restricted to in-frame clones and leaves out a portion. Among approximately 92,000 clones listed, around 94% were seen once. Sequenced material: non-Treg CD4+ T cells sorted from blood. These receptor sequences come from a human donor in good health. Both conserved end residues are part of each CDR3. A D gene is named only where the DNA matches it firmly. Where a row states a size, it is once, few, many or the class of an expanded clone; other rows omit it.

J gene: TRBJ1-4; D gene: TRBD1; clone size: NA; V gene: TRBV5-6; CDR3 length: 15; CDR3 DNA: TGTGCCAGCAGCTTGGCCTACAGGGGATTTGAGGAACTGTTTTTT; CDR3 protein: CASSLAYRGFEELFF
J gene: TRBJ2-1; D gene: NA; clone size: NA; V gene: TRBV18; CDR3 length: 14; CDR3 DNA: TGTGCCAGCTCACCATCAGGGACCTACAATGAGCAGTTCTTC; CDR3 protein: CASSPSGTYNEQFF
J gene: TRBJ2-3; D gene: TRBD2; clone size: NA; V gene: TRBV4-1; CDR3 length: 16; CDR3 DNA: TGCGCCAGCAGCCCTTACTTAGCGGGAAGGCCAGATACGCAGTATTTT; CDR3 protein: CASSPYLAGRPDTQYF
J gene: TRBJ2-7; D gene: TRBD2; clone size: NA; V gene: TRBV28; CDR3 length: 14; CDR3 DNA: TGTGCCAGCAGTTTAGCGGGAGAGTCCTACGAGCAGTACTTC; CDR3 protein: CASSLAGESYEQYF
J gene: TRBJ2-2; D gene: TRBD1; clone size: NA; V gene: TRBV5-1; CDR3 length: 14; CDR3 DNA: TGCGCCAGCAGCACCAGGGGGCGGACCGGGGAGCTGTTTTTT; CDR3 protein: CASSTRGRTGELFF
J gene: TRBJ1-6; D gene: NA; clone size: NA; V gene: TRBV7-8; CDR3 length: 14; CDR3 DNA: TGTGCCAGCAGCTTAGGGGACAAGGGTTCACCCCTCCACTTT; CDR3 protein: CASSLGDKGSPLHF
J gene: TRBJ2-2; D gene: TRBD1; clone size: NA; V gene: TRBV5-1; CDR3 length: 19; CDR3 DNA: TGCGCCAGCAGCTACGGGACAGGGGTATCGATACCCAACACCGGGGAGCTGTTTTTT; CDR3 protein: CASSYGTGVSIPNTGELFF
J gene: TRBJ2-2; D gene: TRBD2; clone size: NA; V gene: TRBV4-1; CDR3 length: 22; CDR3 DNA: TGCGCCAGCAGCCGACCGAGAGCCGGGACTAGCGGGAGGGCCTTTGACACCGGGGAGCTGTTTTTT; CDR3 protein: CASSRPRAGTSGRAFDTGELFF
J gene: TRBJ1-2; D gene: NA; clone size: NA; V gene: TRBV30; CDR3 length: 13; CDR3 DNA: TGTGCCTGGAGTGTACTCACAGTCTATGGCTACACCTTC; CDR3 protein: CAWSVLTVYGYTF
J gene: TRBJ1-2; D gene: TRBD1; clone size: NA; V gene: TRBV30; CDR3 length: 14; CDR3 DNA: TGTGCCTGGGGACAGGGGCGAAGCTTCTATGGCTACACCTTC; CDR3 protein: CAWGQGRSFYGYTF
J gene: TRBJ2-1; D gene: NA; clone size: NA; V gene: TRBV29-1; CDR3 length: 13; CDR3 DNA: TGCAGCGTGAGCGGTATTTACTACAATGAGCAGTTCTTC; CDR3 protein: CSVSGIYYNEQFF
J gene: TRBJ2-3; D gene: NA; clone size: NA; V gene: TRBV10-3; CDR3 length: 19; CDR3 DNA: TGTGCCATCAGTGGTTCTAGTAGCGGTGGGAGACTCAGCACAGATACGCAGTATTTT; CDR3 protein: CAISGSSSGGRLSTDTQYF
J gene: TRBJ2-5; D gene: TRBD2; clone size: NA; V gene: TRBV5-4; CDR3 length: 14; CDR3 DNA: TGTGCCAGCAGCTTGGGGACTAGGAGAGAGACCCAGTACTTC; CDR3 protein: CASSLGTRRETQYF
J gene: TRBJ2-1; D gene: NA; clone size: NA; V gene: TRBV27; CDR3 length: 20; CDR3 DNA: TGTGCCAGCCGTGCCTTAGGGGCGCAACTAACTCCCTTAGACTACAATGAGCAGTTCTTC; CDR3 protein: CASRALGAQLTPLDYNEQFF
J gene: TRBJ1-3; D gene: NA; clone size: NA; V gene: TRBV28; CDR3 length: 17; CDR3 DNA: TGTGCCAGCAGTCTAGGTACAGGGCCCAGCTCTGGAAACACCATATATTTT; CDR3 protein: CASSLGTGPSSGNTIYF
J gene: TRBJ2-1; D gene: NA; clone size: NA; V gene: TRBV5-5; CDR3 length: 13; CDR3 DNA: TGTGCCAGCAGCTTGGGTTGGGGGAATGAGCAGTTCTTC; CDR3 protein: CASSLGWGNEQFF
J gene: TRBJ2-7; D gene: NA; clone size: NA; V gene: TRBV7-7; CDR3 length: 15; CDR3 DNA: TGTGCCAGCAGCCCTAATGCGGGGCCCTCCTACGAGCAGTACTTC; CDR3 protein: CASSPNAGPSYEQYF
J gene: TRBJ2-5; D gene: TRBD2; clone size: NA; V gene: TRBV19; CDR3 length: 15; CDR3 DNA: TGTGCCAGTATGCCCCATTCGGGAGGGCGAGAGACCCAGTACTTC; CDR3 protein: CASMPHSGGRETQYF
J gene: TRBJ1-1; D gene: NA; clone size: few; V gene: TRBV4-1; CDR3 length: 15; CDR3 DNA: TGCGCCAGCAGCCAACCCCGGGAACCGAACACTGAAGCTTTCTTT; CDR3 protein: CASSQPREPNTEAFF
J gene: TRBJ2-3; D gene: NA; clone size: NA; V gene: TRBV18; CDR3 length: 14; CDR3 DNA: TGTGCCAGCTCGCCCGGGCCCATCACAGATACGCAGTATTTT; CDR3 protein: CASSPGPITDTQYF
J gene: TRBJ1-5; D gene: NA; clone size: few; V gene: TRBV30; CDR3 length: 15; CDR3 DNA: TGTGCCTGGAGTAGGGCCCTCCGGCGGGGTCAGCCCCAGCATTTT; CDR3 protein: CAWSRALRRGQPQHF
J gene: TRBJ1-1; D gene: NA; clone size: few; V gene: TRBV6-1; CDR3 length: 15; CDR3 DNA: TGTGCCAGCAGTGAAGCAGGGGCCGTGAACACTGAAGCTTTCTTT; CDR3 protein: CASSEAGAVNTEAFF
J gene: TRBJ2-2; D gene: TRBD1; clone size: NA; V gene: TRBV7-7; CDR3 length: 14; CDR3 DNA: TGTGCCAGCAGCCCGGGGACAGGGTTCGGGGAGCTGTTTTTT; CDR3 protein: CASSPGTGFGELFF
J gene: TRBJ2-7; D gene: TRBD2; clone size: once; V gene: TRBV15; CDR3 length: 15; CDR3 DNA: TGTGCCACCAGCAGACCTAGCGGGAGGCTTGGCGAGCAGTACTTC; CDR3 protein: CATSRPSGRLGEQYF
J gene: TRBJ2-3; D gene: NA; clone size: NA; V gene: TRBV27; CDR3 length: 15; CDR3 DNA: TGTGCCAGCAGCTACAGGACTTTACCCACAGATACGCAGTATTTT; CDR3 protein: CASSYRTLPTDTQYF
J gene: TRBJ2-2; D gene: NA; clone size: NA; V gene: TRBV7-7; CDR3 length: 12; CDR3 DNA: TGTGCCAGCAGCAGGACGACCGGGGAGCTGTTTTTT; CDR3 protein: CASSRTTGELFF
J gene: TRBJ1-2; D gene: NA; clone size: NA; V gene: TRBV11-2; CDR3 length: 15; CDR3 DNA: TGTGCCAGCAGCTTAGTCCAGGGGACTAACTATGGCTACACCTTC; CDR3 protein: CASSLVQGTNYGYTF
J gene: TRBJ2-2; D gene: TRBD2; clone size: NA; V gene: TRBV5-1; CDR3 length: 21; CDR3 DNA: TGCGCCAGCAGCACCCCCTGGTTGGCTAGCGGGAGTCTAACCGACACCGGGGAGCCGTTTTTT; CDR3 protein: CASSTPWLASGSLTDTGEPFF
J gene: TRBJ2-1; D gene: NA; clone size: NA; V gene: TRBV7-9; CDR3 length: 11; CDR3 DNA: TGTGCCAGCAGCTCACAACTAGAGCAGTTCTTC; CDR3 protein: CASSSQLEQFF
J gene: TRBJ2-1; D gene: NA; clone size: NA; V gene: TRBV13; CDR3 length: 12; CDR3 DNA: TGTGCCAGCAGCTCTCCCCGAGAAGAGCAGTTCTTC; CDR3 protein: CASSSPREEQFF
J gene: TRBJ1-5; D gene: NA; clone size: NA; V gene: TRBV28; CDR3 length: 11; CDR3 DNA: TGTGCCCTAGGGGGGTACCAGCCCCAGCATTTT; CDR3 protein: CALGGYQPQHF
J gene: TRBJ1-1; D gene: TRBD1; clone size: NA; V gene: TRBV29-1; CDR3 length: 12; CDR3 DNA: TGCAGCGCGGGACAGGGTAGCACTGAAGCTTTCTTT; CDR3 protein: CSAGQGSTEAFF
J gene: TRBJ2-1; D gene: TRBD2; clone size: NA; V gene: TRBV10-1; CDR3 length: 16; CDR3 DNA: TGCGCCAGCAGGGCCGGACTAGCGGGAGGGGACAATGAGCAGTTCTTC; CDR3 protein: CASRAGLAGGDNEQFF
J gene: TRBJ2-7; D gene: TRBD2; clone size: NA; V gene: TRBV5-6; CDR3 length: 18; CDR3 DNA: TGTGCCAGCAGCACACGCCCCGGACTAGCGGGAGGGCCCTACGAGCAGTACTTC; CDR3 protein: CASSTRPGLAGGPYEQYF
J gene: TRBJ2-2; D gene: NA; clone size: NA; V gene: TRBV30; CDR3 length: 15; CDR3 DNA: TGTGCCTGGAGTTGGGGGGCTGGTGAGGCCGGGGAGCTGTTTTTT; CDR3 protein: CAWSWGAGEAGELFF
J gene: TRBJ1-5; D gene: NA; clone size: NA; V gene: TRBV18; CDR3 length: 14; CDR3 DNA: TGTGCCAGCTCACCGTTGGCAGTCAATCAGCCCCAGCATTTT; CDR3 protein: CASSPLAVNQPQHF
J gene: TRBJ2-2; D gene: NA; clone size: NA; V gene: TRBV28; CDR3 length: 12; CDR3 DNA: TGTGCCAGCAGTTTCCCCCCCGGGGAGCTGTTTTTT; CDR3 protein: CASSFPPGELFF
J gene: TRBJ1-3; D gene: NA; clone size: NA; V gene: TRBV7-3; CDR3 length: 15; CDR3 DNA: TGTGCCAGCAGCACAGGACCGGTCGGAGGAGTGCCCATATATTTT; CDR3 protein: CASSTGPVGGVPIYF
J gene: TRBJ2-6; D gene: TRBD2; clone size: NA; V gene: TRBV2; CDR3 length: 19; CDR3 DNA: TGTGCCAGCAGTGAAGAATTCCTAGCGGTAATCTCTGGGGCCAACGTCCTGACTTTC; CDR3 protein: CASSEEFLAVISGANVLTF
J gene: TRBJ1-4; D gene: TRBD1; clone size: NA; V gene: TRBV6-1; CDR3 length: 14; CDR3 DNA: TGTGCCAGCAGTAACAGGGGGGGTAATGAAAAACTGTTTTTT; CDR3 protein: CASSNRGGNEKLFF
J gene: TRBJ1-6; D gene: NA; clone size: NA; V gene: TRBV30; CDR3 length: 15; CDR3 DNA: TGTGCCTGGAGTGTATCTTCAGGGGCGGAAACACCCCTCCACTTT; CDR3 protein: CAWSVSSGAETPLHF
J gene: TRBJ2-7; D gene: NA; clone size: NA; V gene: TRBV30; CDR3 length: 14; CDR3 DNA: TGTGCCTGGAGGGACCATAATATATACTACGAGCAGTACTTC; CDR3 protein: CAWRDHNIYYEQYF
J gene: TRBJ2-3; D gene: NA; clone size: NA; V gene: TRBV5-1; CDR3 length: 16; CDR3 DNA: TGCGCCAGCAGATCCGGGGTCTTGGGCTCCACAGATACGCAGTATTTT; CDR3 protein: CASRSGVLGSTDTQYF
J gene: TRBJ1-6; D gene: TRBD1; clone size: NA; V gene: TRBV6-5; CDR3 length: 14; CDR3 DNA: TGTGCCAGCAGGCCGGACAGGGGGCCTTCACCCCTCCACTTT; CDR3 protein: CASRPDRGPSPLHF
J gene: TRBJ2-5; D gene: TRBD1; clone size: NA; V gene: TRBV11-3; CDR3 length: 15; CDR3 DNA: TGTGCCAGCAGCCCCGGGACAGGGGGGTCTGAGACCCAGTACTTC; CDR3 protein: CASSPGTGGSETQYF
J gene: TRBJ1-4; D gene: NA; clone size: NA; V gene: TRBV19; CDR3 length: 16; CDR3 DNA: TGTGCCAGTAGTATAGGAGGAACAGGGCGAGGAGAAAAACTGTTTTTT; CDR3 protein: CASSIGGTGRGEKLFF
J gene: TRBJ2-7; D gene: NA; clone size: NA; V gene: TRBV5-1; CDR3 length: 13; CDR3 DNA: TGCGCCAGCAGATCCGTTACCTCCTACGAGCAGTACTTC; CDR3 protein: CASRSVTSYEQYF